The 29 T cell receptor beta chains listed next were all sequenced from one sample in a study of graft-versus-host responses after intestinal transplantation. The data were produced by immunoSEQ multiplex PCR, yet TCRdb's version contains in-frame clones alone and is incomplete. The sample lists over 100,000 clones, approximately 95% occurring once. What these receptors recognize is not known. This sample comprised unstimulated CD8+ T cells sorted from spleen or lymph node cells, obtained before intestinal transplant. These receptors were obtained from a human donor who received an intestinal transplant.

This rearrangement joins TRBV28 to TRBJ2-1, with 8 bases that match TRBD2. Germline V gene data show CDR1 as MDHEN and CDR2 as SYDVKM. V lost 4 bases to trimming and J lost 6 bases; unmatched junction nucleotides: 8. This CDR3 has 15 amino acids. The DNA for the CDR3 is TGTGCCAGCAGTTCCAGCGGGAGTGGGGGCAATGAGCAGTTCTTC. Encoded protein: CASSSSGSGGNEQFF.

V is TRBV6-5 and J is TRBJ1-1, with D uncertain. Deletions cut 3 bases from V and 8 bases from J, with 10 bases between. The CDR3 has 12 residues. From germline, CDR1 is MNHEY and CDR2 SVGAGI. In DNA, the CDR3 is TGTGCCAGCAGTTATAAGGACTGGGAAGCTTTCTTT. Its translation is CASSYKDWEAFF.

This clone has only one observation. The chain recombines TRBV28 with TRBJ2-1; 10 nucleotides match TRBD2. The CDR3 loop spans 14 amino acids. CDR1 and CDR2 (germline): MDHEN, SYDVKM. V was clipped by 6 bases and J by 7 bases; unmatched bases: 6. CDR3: CASSSSGRWNEQFF. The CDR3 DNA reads TGTGCCAGCAGCAGTAGCGGGAGGTGGAATGAGCAGTTCTTC.

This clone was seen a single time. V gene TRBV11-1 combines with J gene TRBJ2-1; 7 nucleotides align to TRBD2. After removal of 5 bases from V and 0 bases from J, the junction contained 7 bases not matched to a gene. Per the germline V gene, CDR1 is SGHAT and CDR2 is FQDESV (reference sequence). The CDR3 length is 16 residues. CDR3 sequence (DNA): TGTGCCAGCAGCAAAATCCTAGCGGTCTCCTACAATGAGCAGTTCTTC. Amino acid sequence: CASSKILAVSYNEQFF.

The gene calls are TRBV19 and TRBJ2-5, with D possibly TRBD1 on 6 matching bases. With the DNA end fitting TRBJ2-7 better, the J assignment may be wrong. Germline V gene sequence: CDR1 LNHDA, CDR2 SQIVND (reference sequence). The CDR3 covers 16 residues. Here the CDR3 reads CASSIGSGGASYEQYF. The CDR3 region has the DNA TGTGCCAGTAGTATCGGTTCTGGGGGCGCTTCCTACGAGCAGTACTTC.

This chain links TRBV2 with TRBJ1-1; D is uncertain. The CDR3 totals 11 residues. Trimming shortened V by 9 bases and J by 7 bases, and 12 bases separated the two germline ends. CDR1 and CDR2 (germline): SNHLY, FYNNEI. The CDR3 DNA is TGTGCCAGACCAGACGGAGATGAAGCTTTCTTT. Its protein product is CARPDGDEAFF.

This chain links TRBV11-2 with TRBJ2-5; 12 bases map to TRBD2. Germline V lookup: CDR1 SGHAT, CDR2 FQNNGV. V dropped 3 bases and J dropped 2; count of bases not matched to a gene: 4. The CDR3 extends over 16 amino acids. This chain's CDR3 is CASSLTSGRVQETQYF. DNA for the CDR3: TGTGCCAGCAGCTTGACTAGCGGGAGAGTACAAGAGACCCAGTACTTC.

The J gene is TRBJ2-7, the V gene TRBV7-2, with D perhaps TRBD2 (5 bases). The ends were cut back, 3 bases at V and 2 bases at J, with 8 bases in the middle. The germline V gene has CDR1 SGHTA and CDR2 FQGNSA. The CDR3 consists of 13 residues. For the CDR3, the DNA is TGTGCCAGCAGCTTTTCGAGGGCCTACGAGCAGTACTTC. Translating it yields CASSFSRAYEQYF.

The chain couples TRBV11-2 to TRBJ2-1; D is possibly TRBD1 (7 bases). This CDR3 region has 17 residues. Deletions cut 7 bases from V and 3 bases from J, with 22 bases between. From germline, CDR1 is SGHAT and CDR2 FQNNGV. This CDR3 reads CASTQEGAGSGYNEQFF. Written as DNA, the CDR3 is TGTGCCAGCACCCAGGAGGGGGCGGGGAGCGGCTACAATGAGCAGTTCTTC. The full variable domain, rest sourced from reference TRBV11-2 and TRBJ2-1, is EAGVAQSPRYKIIEKRQSVAFWCNPISGHATLYWYQQILGQGPKLLIQFQNNGVVDDSQLPKDRFSAERLKGVDSTLKIQPAKLEDSAVYLCASTQEGAGSGYNEQFFGPGTRLTVL.

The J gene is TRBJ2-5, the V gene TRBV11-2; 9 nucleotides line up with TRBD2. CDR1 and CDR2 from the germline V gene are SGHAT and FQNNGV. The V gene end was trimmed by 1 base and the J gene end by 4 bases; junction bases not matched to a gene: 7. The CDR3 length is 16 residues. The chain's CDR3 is CASSLGTSALRETQYF. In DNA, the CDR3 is TGTGCCAGCAGCTTAGGGACTAGCGCACTCCGAGAGACCCAGTACTTC.

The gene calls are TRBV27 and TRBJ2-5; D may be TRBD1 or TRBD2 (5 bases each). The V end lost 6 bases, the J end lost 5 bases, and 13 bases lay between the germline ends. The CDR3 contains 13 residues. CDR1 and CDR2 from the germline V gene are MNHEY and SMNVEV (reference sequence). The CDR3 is CASRVGEYETQYF. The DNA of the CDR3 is TGTGCCAGCAGGGTAGGGGAGTATGAGACCCAGTACTTC.

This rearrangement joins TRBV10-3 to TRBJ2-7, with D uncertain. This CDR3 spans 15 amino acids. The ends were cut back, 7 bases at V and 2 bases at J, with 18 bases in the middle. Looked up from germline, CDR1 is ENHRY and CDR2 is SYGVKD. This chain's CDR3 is CAIKPKGSGAYEQYF. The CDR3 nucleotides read TGTGCCATCAAGCCCAAGGGTAGTGGGGCCTACGAGCAGTACTTC.

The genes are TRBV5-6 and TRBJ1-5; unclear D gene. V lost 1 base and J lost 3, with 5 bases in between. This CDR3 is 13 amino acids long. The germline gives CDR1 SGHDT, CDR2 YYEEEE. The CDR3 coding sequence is TGTGCCAGCAGCTTGCGATACAATCAGCCCCAGCATTTT. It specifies CASSLRYNQPQHF.

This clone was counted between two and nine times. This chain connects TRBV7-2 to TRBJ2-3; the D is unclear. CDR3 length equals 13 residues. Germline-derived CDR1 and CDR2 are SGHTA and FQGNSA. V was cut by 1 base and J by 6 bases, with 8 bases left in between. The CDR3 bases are TGTGCCAGCAGCTTAGAACCTGGGGATACGCAGTATTTT. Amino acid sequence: CASSLEPGDTQYF.

The CDR3 loop reads CASSPLGGTDTQYF. The CDR3 bases are TGTGCCAGCAGTCCTCTCGGGGGCACAGATACGCAGTATTTT. The chain employs TRBV27 and TRBJ2-3, with TRBD2 as a possible D gene (5 bases). In germline, CDR1 is MNHEY, CDR2 SMNVEV (reference sequence). With 5 bases removed from V and 1 base from J, the gap between germline ends came to 10 bases. The CDR3 extends over 14 amino acids.

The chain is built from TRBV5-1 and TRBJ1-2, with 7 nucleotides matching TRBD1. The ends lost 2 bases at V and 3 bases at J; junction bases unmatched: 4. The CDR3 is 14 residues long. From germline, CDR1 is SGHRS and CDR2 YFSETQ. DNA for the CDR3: TGCGCCAGCAGCTTTGGGACAGAATACTATGGCTACACCTTC. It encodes CASSFGTEYYGYTF. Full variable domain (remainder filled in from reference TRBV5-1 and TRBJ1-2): KAGVTQTPRYLIKTRGQQVTLSCSPISGHRSVSWYQQTPGQGLQFLFEYFSETQRNKGNFPGRFSGRQFSNSRSEMNVSTLELGDSALYLCASSFGTEYYGYTFGSGTRLTVV.

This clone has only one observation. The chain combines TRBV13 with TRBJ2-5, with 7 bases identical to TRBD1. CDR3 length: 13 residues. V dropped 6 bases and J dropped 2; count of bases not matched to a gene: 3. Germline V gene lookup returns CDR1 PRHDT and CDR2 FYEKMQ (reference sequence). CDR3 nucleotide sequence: TGTGCCAGCAGTCGACAGGGACAAGAGACCCAGTACTTC. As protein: CASSRQGQETQYF.

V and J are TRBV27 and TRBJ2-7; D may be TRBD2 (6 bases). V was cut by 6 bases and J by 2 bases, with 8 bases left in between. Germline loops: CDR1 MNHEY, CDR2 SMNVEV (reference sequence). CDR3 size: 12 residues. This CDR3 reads CASRGGPYEQYF. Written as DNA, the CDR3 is TGTGCCAGCAGGGGGGGACCCTACGAGCAGTACTTC.

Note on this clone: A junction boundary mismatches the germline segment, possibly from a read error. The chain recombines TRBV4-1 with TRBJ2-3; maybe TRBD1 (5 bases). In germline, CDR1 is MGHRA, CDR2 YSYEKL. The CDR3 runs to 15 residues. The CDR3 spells CASGQASRETDTQYF. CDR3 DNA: TGCGCCAGCGGCCAAGCGTCCAGGGAAACAGATACGCAGTATTTT.

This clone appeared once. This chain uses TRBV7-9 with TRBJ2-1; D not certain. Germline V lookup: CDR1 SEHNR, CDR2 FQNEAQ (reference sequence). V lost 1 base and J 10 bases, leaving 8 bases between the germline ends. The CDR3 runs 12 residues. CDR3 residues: CASSLVVGEQFF. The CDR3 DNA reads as TGTGCCAGCAGCTTAGTGGTGGGAGAGCAGTTCTTC.

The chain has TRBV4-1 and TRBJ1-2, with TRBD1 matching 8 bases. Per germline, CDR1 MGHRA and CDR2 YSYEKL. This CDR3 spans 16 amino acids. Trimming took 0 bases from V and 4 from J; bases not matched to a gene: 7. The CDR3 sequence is CASSQDRGQGGYGYTF. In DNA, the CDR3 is TGCGCCAGCAGCCAAGATAGAGGACAGGGTGGCTATGGCTACACCTTC.

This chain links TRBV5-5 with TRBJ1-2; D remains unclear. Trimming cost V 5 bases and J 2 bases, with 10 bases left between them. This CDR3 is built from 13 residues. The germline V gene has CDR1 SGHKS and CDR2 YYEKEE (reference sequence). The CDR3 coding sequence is TGTGCCAGCAGACCTTTCACAAACTATGGCTACACCTTC. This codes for CASRPFTNYGYTF.

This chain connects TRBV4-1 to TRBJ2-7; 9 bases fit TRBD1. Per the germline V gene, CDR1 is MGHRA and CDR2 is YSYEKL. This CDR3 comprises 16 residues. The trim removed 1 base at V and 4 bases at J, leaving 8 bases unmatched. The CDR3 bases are TGCGCCAGCAGCCAAGGCGTCGGGACAGGGACATACGAGCAGTACTTC. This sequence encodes CASSQGVGTGTYEQYF.

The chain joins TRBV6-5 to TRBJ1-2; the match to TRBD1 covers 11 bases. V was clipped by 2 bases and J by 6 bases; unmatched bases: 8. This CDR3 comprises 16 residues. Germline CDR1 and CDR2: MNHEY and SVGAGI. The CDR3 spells CASSYGTGGPIDGYTF. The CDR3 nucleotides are TGTGCCAGCAGTTACGGGACAGGGGGTCCTATTGATGGCTACACCTTC.

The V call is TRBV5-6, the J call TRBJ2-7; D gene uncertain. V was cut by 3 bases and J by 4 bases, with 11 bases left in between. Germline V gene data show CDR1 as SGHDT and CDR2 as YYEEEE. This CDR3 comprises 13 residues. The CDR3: CASSSFDAYEQYF. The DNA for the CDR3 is TGTGCCAGCAGCTCATTCGACGCATACGAGCAGTACTTC.

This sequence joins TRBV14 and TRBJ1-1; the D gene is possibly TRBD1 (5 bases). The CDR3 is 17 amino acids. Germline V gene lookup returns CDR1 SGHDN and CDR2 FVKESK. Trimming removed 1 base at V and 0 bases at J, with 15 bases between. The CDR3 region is CASSQALGQLMNTEAFF. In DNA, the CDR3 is TGTGCCAGCAGCCAAGCCCTGGGGCAGTTAATGAACACTGAAGCTTTCTTT.

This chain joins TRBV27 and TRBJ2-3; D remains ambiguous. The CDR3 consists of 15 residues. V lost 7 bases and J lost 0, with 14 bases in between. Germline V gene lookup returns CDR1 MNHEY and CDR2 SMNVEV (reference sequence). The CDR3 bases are TGTGCCAGCATGGAGTTGGGCACCAGCACAGATACGCAGTATTTT. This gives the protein CASMELGTSTDTQYF.

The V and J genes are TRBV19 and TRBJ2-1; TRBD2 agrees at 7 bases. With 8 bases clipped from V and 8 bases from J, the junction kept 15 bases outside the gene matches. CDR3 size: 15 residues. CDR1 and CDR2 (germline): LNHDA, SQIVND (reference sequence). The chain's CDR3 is CASLGGGETHDEQFF. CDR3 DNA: TGTGCCAGTTTGGGGGGGGGAGAGACTCACGATGAGCAGTTCTTC.

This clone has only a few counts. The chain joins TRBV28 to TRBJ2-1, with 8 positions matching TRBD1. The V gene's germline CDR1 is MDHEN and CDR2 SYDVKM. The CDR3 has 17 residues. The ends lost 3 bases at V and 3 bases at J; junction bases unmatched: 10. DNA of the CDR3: TGTGCCAGCAGTTTGGACCCGGGACAGGAACACTACAATGAGCAGTTCTTC. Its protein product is CASSLDPGQEHYNEQFF.